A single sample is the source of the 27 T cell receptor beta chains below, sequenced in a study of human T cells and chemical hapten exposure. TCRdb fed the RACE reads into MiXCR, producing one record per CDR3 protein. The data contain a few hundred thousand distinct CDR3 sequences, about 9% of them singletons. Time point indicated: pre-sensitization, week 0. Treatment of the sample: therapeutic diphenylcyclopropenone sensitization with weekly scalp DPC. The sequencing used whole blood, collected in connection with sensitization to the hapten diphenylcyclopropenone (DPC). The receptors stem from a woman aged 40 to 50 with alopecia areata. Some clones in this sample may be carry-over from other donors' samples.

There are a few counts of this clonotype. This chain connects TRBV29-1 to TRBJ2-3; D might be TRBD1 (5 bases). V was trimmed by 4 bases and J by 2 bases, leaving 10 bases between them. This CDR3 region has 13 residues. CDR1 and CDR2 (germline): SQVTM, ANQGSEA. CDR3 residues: CSVGQRHTDTQYF. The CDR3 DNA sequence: TGCAGCGTTGGACAGCGCCACACAGATACGCAGTATTTT.

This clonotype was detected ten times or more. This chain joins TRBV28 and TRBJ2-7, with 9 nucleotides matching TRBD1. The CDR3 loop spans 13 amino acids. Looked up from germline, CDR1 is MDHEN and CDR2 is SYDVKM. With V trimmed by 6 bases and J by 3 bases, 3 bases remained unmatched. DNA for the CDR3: TGTGCCAGCAGCCCGGGACAGGGCTACGAGCAGTACTTC. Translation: CASSPGQGYEQYF.

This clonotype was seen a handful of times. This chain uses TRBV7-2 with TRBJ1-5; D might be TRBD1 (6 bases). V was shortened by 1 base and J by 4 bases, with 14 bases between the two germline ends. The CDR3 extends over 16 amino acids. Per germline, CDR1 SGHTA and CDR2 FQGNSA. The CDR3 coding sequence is TGTGCCAGCAGCTTAGGAGGGGGAATCGCAAATCAGCCCCAGCATTTT. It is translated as CASSLGGGIANQPQHF.

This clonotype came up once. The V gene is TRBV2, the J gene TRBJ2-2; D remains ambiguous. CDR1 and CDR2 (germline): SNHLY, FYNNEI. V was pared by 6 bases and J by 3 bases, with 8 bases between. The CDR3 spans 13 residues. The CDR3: CASSKDHTGELFF. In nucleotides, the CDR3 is TGTGCCAGCAGCAAGGATCACACCGGGGAGCTGTTTTTT.

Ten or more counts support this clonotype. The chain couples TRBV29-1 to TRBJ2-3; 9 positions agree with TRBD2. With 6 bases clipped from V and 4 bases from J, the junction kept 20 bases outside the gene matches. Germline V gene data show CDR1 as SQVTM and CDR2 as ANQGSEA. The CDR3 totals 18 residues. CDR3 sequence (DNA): TGCAGCGTCCGGGGACCTAAGCAAAATAGCGGGAGATCAGATACGCAGTATTTT. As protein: CSVRGPKQNSGRSDTQYF.

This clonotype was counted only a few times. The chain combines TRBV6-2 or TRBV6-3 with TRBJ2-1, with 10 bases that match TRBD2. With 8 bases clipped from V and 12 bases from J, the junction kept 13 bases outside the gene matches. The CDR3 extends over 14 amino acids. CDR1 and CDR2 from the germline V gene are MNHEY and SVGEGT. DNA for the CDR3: TGTGCCAGCGCTCTAGCGGGAGAAGCAAGAGGGCAGTTCTTC. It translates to CASALAGEARGQFF.

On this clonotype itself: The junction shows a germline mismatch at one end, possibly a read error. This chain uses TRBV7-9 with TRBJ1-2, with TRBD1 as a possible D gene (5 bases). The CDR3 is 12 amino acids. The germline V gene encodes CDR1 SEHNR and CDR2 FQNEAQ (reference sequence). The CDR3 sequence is CASSRRDAPLAF. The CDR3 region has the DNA TGTGCCAGCAGCCGCCGGGACGCTCCCCTCGCCTTC.

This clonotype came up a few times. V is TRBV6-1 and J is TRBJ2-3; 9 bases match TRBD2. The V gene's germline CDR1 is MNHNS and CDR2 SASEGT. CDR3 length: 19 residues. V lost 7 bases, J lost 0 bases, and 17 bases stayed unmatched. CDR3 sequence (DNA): TGTGCCAGCAACACCCCTGCGACTAGCGGAGCTAAAAGCACAGATACGCAGTATTTT. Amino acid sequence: CASNTPATSGAKSTDTQYF.

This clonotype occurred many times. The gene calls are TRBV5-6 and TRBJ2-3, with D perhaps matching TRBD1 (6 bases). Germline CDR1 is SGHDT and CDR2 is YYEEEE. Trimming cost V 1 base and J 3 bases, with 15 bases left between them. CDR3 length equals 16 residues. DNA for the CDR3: TGTGCCAGCAGCTTGAGGTCGGGGCAGGGGACAGATACGCAGTATTTT. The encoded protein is CASSLRSGQGTDTQYF.

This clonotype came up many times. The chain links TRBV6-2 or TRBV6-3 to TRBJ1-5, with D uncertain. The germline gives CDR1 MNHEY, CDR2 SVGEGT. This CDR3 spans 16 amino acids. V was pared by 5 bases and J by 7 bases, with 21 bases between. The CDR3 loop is CASSPHRTTSGQPQHF. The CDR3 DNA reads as TGTGCCAGCAGTCCTCATAGGACCACATCGGGACAGCCCCAGCATTTT.

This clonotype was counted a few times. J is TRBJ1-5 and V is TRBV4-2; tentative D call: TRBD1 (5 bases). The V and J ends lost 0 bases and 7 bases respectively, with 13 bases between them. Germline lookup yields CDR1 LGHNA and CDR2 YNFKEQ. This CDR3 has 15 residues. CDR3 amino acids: CASSQDHGRGQPQHF. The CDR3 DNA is TGTGCCAGCAGCCAAGATCACGGGAGGGGACAGCCCCAGCATTTT.

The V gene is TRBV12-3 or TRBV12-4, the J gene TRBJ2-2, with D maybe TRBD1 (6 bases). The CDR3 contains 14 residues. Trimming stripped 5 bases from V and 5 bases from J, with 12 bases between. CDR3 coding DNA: TGTGCCAGCAGTCCAGGGGCAGGGACCGGGGAGCTGTTTTTT. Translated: CASSPGAGTGELFF.

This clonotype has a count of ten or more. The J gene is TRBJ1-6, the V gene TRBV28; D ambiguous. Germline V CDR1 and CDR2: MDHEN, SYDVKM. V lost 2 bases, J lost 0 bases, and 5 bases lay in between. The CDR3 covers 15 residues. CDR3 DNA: TGTGCCAGCAGTTTAGGGAGCTCCTATAATTCACCCCTCCACTTT. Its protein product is CASSLGSSYNSPLHF. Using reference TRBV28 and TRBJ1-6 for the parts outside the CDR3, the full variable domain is DVKVTQSSRYLVKRTGEKVFLECVQDMDHENMFWYRQDPGLGLRLIYFSYDVKMKEKGDIPEGYSVSREKKERFSLILESASTNQTSMYLCASSLGSSYNSPLHFGNGTRLTVT.

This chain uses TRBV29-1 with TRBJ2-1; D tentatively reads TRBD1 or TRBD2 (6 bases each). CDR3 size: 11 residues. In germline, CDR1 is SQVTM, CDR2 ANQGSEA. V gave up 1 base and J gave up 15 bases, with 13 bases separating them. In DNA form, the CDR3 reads TGCAGCGTTGAAGTGGGGGCGGGAAGGTTCTTC. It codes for CSVEVGAGRFF.

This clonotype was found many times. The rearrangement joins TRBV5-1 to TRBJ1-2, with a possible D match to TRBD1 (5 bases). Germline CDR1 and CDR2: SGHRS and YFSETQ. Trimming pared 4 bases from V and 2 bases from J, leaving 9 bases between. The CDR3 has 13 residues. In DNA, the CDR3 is TGCGCCAGCAGCCGAGACAGCAACTATGGCTACACCTTC. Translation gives CASSRDSNYGYTF.

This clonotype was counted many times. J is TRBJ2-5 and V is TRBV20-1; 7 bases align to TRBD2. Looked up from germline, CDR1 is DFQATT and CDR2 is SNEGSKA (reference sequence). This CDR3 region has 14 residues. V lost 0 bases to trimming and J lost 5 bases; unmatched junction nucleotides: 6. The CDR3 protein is CSARDYGRKETQYF. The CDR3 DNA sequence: TGCAGTGCTAGAGATTACGGGAGGAAGGAGACCCAGTACTTC.

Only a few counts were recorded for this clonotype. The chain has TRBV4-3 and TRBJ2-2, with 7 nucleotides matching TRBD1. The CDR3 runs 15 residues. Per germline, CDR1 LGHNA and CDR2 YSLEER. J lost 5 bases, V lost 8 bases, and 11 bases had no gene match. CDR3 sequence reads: CASAQGVFRTGELFF. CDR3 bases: TGCGCCAGCGCCCAGGGGGTCTTTCGGACCGGGGAGCTGTTTTTT.

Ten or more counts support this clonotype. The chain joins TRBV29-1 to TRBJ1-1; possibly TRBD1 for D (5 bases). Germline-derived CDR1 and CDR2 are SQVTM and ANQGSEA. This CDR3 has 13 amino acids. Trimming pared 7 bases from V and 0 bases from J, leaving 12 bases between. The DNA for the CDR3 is TGCAGCGCTGACCTGACAGTGAACACTGAAGCTTTCTTT. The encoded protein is CSADLTVNTEAFF. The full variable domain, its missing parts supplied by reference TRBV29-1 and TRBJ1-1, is SAVISQKPSRDICQRGTSLTIQCQVDSQVTMMFWYRQQPGQSLTLIATANQGSEATYESGFVIDKFPISRPNLTFSTLTVSNMSPEDSSIYLCSADLTVNTEAFFGQGTRLTVV.

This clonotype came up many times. The CDR3 region is CASSPRQGGDTEAFF. CDR3 DNA sequence: TGTGCCAGCAGTCCTCGACAGGGAGGGGACACTGAAGCTTTCTTT. The V gene is TRBV12-3 or TRBV12-4, the J gene TRBJ1-1; 7 bases are a match to TRBD1. The CDR3 extends over 15 amino acids. Losses at the gene ends were 5 bases for V and 3 bases for J; bases not matched to a gene: 9.

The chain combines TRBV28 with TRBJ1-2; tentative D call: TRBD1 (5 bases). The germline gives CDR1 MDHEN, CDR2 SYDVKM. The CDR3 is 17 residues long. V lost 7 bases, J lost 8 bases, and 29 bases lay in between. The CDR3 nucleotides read TGTGCCAGCACCCGAAACCCTGGGACGGTGGGTTATGGAGGCTACACCTTC. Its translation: CASTRNPGTVGYGGYTF.

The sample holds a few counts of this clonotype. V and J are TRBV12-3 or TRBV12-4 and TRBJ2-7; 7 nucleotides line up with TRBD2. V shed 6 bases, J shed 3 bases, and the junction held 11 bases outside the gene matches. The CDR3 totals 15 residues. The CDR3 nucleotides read TGTGCCAGCAGCCCCGGGCGCCTAGCGGACTACGAGCAGTACTTC. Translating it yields CASSPGRLADYEQYF.

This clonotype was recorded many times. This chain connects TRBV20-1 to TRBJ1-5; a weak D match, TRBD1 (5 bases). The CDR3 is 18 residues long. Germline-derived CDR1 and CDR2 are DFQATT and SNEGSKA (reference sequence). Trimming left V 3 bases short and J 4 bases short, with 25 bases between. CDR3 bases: TGCAGTGCTAGTAGTTCGGTTTCAGGGTTCGTGAGGAATCAGCCCCAGCATTTT. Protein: CSASSSVSGFVRNQPQHF.

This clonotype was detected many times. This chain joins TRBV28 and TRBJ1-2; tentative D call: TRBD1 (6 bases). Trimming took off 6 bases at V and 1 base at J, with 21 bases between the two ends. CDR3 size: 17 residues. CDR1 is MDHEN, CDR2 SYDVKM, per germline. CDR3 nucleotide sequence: TGTGCCAGCAGGCCCGGGACACCAGAAGGACTTAACTATGGCTACACCTTC. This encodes CASRPGTPEGLNYGYTF.

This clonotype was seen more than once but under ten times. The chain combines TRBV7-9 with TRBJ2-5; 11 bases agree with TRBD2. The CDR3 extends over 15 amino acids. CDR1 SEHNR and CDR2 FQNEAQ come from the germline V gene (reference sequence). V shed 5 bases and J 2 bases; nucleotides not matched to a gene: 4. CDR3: CASSTGTSGQETQYF. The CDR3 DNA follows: TGTGCCAGCAGCACCGGGACTAGCGGTCAAGAGACCCAGTACTTC.

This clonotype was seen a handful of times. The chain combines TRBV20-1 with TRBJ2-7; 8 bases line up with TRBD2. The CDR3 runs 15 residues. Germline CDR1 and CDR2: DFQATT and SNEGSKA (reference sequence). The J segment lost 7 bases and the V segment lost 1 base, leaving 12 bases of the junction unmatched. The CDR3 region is CSARAWVAGSKEQYF. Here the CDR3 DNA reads TGCAGTGCTAGAGCATGGGTAGCGGGATCAAAGGAGCAGTACTTC.

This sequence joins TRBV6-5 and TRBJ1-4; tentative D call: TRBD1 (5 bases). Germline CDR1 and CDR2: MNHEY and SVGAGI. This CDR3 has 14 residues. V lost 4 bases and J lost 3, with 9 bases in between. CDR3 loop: CASSWAGPNEKLFF. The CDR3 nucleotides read TGTGCCAGCAGTTGGGCAGGGCCTAATGAAAAACTGTTTTTT.

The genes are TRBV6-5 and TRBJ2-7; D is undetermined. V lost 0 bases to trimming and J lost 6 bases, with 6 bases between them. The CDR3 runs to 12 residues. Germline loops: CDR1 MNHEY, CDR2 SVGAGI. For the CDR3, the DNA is TGTGCCAGCAGTTACTCTCCGTCCGAGCAGTACTTC. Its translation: CASSYSPSEQYF.